The 29 T cell receptor beta chains below all came from one sample that was sequenced in a study of T-cell memory formation after mild COVID-19. TCRdb reanalysed the 5' RACE reads using MiXCR and keeps one entry per CDR3 protein. Here the sample spans tens of thousands of distinct CDR3 sequences, 25% to 35% being singletons. Sequenced input: PBMCs or a T cell subset sorted from them (not recorded which). These receptors were taken from a man aged 18-30 years who had mild COVID-19 (a few samples of this study predate the infection). Cell type and time point are not known.

The chain carries TRBV4-3 and TRBJ1-2, with D unclear. Deletions cut 0 bases from V and 0 bases from J, with 8 bases between. The CDR3 consists of 15 residues. The germline V gene encodes CDR1 LGHNA and CDR2 YSLEER. The CDR3, as DNA: TGCGCCAGCAGCCAAGATAGGTATCCTAACTATGGCTACACCTTC. Amino acids: CASSQDRYPNYGYTF.

The chain couples TRBV4-1 to TRBJ2-1, with D tentatively TRBD2 (5 bases). This CDR3 is 16 amino acids long. Trimming took 4 bases from V and 0 from J, leaving 13 bases between them. The germline gives CDR1 MGHRA, CDR2 YSYEKL. The CDR3 DNA reads TGCGCCAGCAGCCCGCGGACTGTTAGCTCCTACAATGAGCAGTTCTTC. Translation gives CASSPRTVSSYNEQFF.

The rearrangement uses TRBV29-1 and TRBJ2-3, with a weak D call TRBD1 (5 bases). Per the germline V gene, CDR1 is SQVTM and CDR2 is ANQGSEA. V was clipped by 2 bases and J by 4 bases, with 7 bases between them. This CDR3 region has 12 residues. The CDR3 spells CSVEWGADTQYF. In nucleotides, the CDR3 is TGCAGCGTTGAATGGGGCGCAGATACGCAGTATTTT.

The CDR3 protein is CASSFRGAYNEQFF. The CDR3 DNA reads as TGCGCCAGCAGCTTTAGGGGGGCCTACAATGAGCAGTTCTTC. The gene calls are TRBV5-1 and TRBJ2-1; D could derive from TRBD1 or TRBD2 (6 bases each). V lost 2 bases and J lost 2, with 8 bases in between. Germline lookup yields CDR1 SGHRS and CDR2 YFSETQ. The CDR3 covers 14 residues.

The V call is TRBV6-5, the J call TRBJ2-3, with 7 positions matching TRBD2. This CDR3 is 17 amino acids long. V dropped 0 bases and J dropped 1; count of bases not matched to a gene: 7. Germline CDR1 MNHEY, CDR2 SVGAGI. CDR3 sequence reads: CASSYSFGGGGTDTQYF. CDR3 sequence (DNA): TGTGCCAGCAGTTACTCGTTCGGCGGGGGTGGCACAGATACGCAGTATTTT.

This rearrangement joins TRBV4-1 to TRBJ2-3; 7 nucleotides align to TRBD2. V dropped 8 bases and J dropped 0; count of bases not matched to a gene: 5. The CDR3 is 14 amino acids. Germline CDR1 reads MGHRA; CDR2 reads YSYEKL. CDR3 nucleotides: TGCGCCAGCGAAACTAGCGTGAGCACAGATACGCAGTATTTT. Its protein product is CASETSVSTDTQYF.

This clonotype turned up a few times. This rearrangement joins TRBV7-8 to TRBJ2-4; 16 nucleotides match TRBD2. V dropped 5 bases and J dropped 7; count of bases not matched to a gene: 8. The CDR3 consists of 17 residues. CDR1 is SGHVS and CDR2 is FQNEAQ in the germline V gene. This CDR3 is CASSTPGLAGGLNIQYF. The CDR3 DNA is TGTGCCAGCAGCACACCGGGACTAGCGGGGGGGCTGAACATTCAGTACTTC.

This rearrangement joins TRBV27 to TRBJ2-7; D might be TRBD2 (7 bases). Germline lookup yields CDR1 MNHEY and CDR2 SMNVEV (reference sequence). V lost 5 bases, J lost 5 bases, and 16 bases lay in between. The CDR3 has 14 amino acids. CDR3 region: CASSRRGPGHEQYF. The CDR3, as DNA: TGTGCCAGCAGTCGGCGGGGGCCGGGCCACGAGCAGTACTTC.

The V call is TRBV11-2, the J call TRBJ1-1; D ambiguous. The V end was cut by 4 bases, the J end by 4 bases, with 4 bases between. This CDR3 comprises 11 residues. CDR1 and CDR2 from the germline V gene are SGHAT and FQNNGV. In DNA form, the CDR3 reads TGTGCCAGCAGCTCGTTCACTGAAGCTTTCTTT. This gives the protein CASSSFTEAFF.

The V call is TRBV7-3, the J call TRBJ1-2, with D unresolved. Germline V gene data show CDR1 as SGHTA and CDR2 as FQGTGA. The CDR3 is 13 amino acids. Trimming shortened V by 2 bases and J by 4 bases, and 8 bases separated the two germline ends. CDR3 in DNA: TGTGCCAGCAGCTTAGAGGGTGGCTATGGCTACACCTTC. Residues: CASSLEGGYGYTF.

The chain carries TRBV7-9 and TRBJ2-2; maybe TRBD1 (5 bases). Trimming removed 5 bases at V and 5 bases at J, with 15 bases between. CDR3 length: 15 amino acids. CDR1 and CDR2 from the germline V gene are SEHNR and FQNEAQ (reference sequence). In DNA form, the CDR3 reads TGTGCCAGCAGCCCGCTGACCCAGGGAACCGGGGAGCTGTTTTTT. Residues: CASSPLTQGTGELFF. Full variable domain (remainder filled in from reference TRBV7-9 and TRBJ2-2): DTGVSQNPRHKITKRGQNVTFRCDPISEHNRLYWYRQTLGQGPEFLTYFQNEAQLEKSRLLSDRFSAERPKGSFSTLEIQRTEQGDSAMYLCASSPLTQGTGELFFGEGSRLTVL.

The chain carries TRBV3-1 and TRBJ1-2, with TRBD1 matching 11 bases. The CDR3 is 13 residues long. The germline CDR1 and CDR2 sequences are LGHDT and YNNKEL (reference sequence). Unmatched junction bases numbered 4, after V lost 6 bases and J lost 7 bases. CDR3 nucleotides: TGTGCCAGCAGACGGACAGGGGGCGGTGGCTACACCTTC. Amino acids: CASRRTGGGGYTF.

The sample holds a few counts of this clonotype. The genes are TRBV7-9 and TRBJ2-7; weak D call: TRBD2 (6 bases). Looked up from germline, CDR1 is SEHNR and CDR2 is FQNEAQ (reference sequence). V lost 5 bases, J lost 3 bases, and 11 bases lay in between. The CDR3 contains 13 residues. The CDR3 region is CASSPRDGYEQYV. The CDR3 DNA sequence: TGTGCCAGCAGCCCGCGGGACGGCTACGAGCAGTACGTC.

The chain combines TRBV27 with TRBJ2-7, with 7 nucleotides matching TRBD2. CDR1 is MNHEY and CDR2 is SMNVEV in the germline V gene (reference sequence). This CDR3 is 15 amino acids long. V lost 8 bases and J lost 7; bases outside the gene matches: 17. The DNA for the CDR3 is TGTGCCAGCTCGCCCCTCGTCATCGGAGCGGGGGAGCAGTACTTC. It translates to CASSPLVIGAGEQYF.

Only a few counts were recorded for this clonotype. The chain uses TRBV4-1 and TRBJ1-2; tentative D call: TRBD1 (5 bases). The germline gives CDR1 MGHRA, CDR2 YSYEKL. There are 18 residues in the CDR3. Trimming stripped 0 bases from V and 5 bases from J, with 22 bases between. DNA of the CDR3: TGCGCCAGCAGCCAAGAGTGGGACTCGCTCTCCCTAGGTTATGGCTACACCTTC. Its translation is CASSQEWDSLSLGYGYTF.

The V call is TRBV12-3 or TRBV12-4, the J call TRBJ2-5; D unresolved. V was cut by 5 bases and J by 2 bases, with 12 bases left in between. CDR3 length equals 14 residues. The CDR3 nucleotides read TGTGCCAGCAGTCTCCGGGTAGAGCAAGAGACCCAGTACTTC. Its translation is CASSLRVEQETQYF.

This clonotype is a singleton in its sample. The J gene is TRBJ2-1, the V gene TRBV7-6; the D gene is possibly TRBD1 (6 bases). This CDR3 comprises 12 residues. Germline CDR1 is SGHVS and CDR2 is FNYEAQ. The V end was cut by 2 bases, the J end by 10 bases, with 9 bases between. The chain's CDR3 is CASSLYGTEQFF. In nucleotides, the CDR3 is TGTGCCAGCAGCTTATACGGGACAGAGCAGTTCTTC. Full variable domain (rest looked up from reference TRBV7-6 and TRBJ2-1): GAGVSQSPRYKVTKRGQDVALRCDPISGHVSLYWYRQALGQGPEFLTYFNYEAQQDKSGLPNDRFSAERPEGSISTLTIQRTEQRDSAMYRCASSLYGTEQFFGPGTRLTVL.

Many counts were recorded for this clonotype. The rearrangement uses TRBV29-1 and TRBJ2-7; no reliable D call. The CDR3 totals 12 residues. Per the germline V gene, CDR1 is SQVTM and CDR2 is ANQGSEA. Trimming removed 0 bases at V and 4 bases at J, with 7 bases between. CDR3 sequence (DNA): TGCAGCGTTGAAGACTCGGAGTACGAGCAGTACTTC. The encoded protein is CSVEDSEYEQYF.

This clonotype has just a few counts. The chain joins TRBV24-1 to TRBJ2-2, with TRBD1 matching 9 bases. The V gene's germline CDR1 is KGHDR and CDR2 SFDVKD. This CDR3 is 16 amino acids long. Trimming took 4 bases from V and 7 from J; bases not matched to a gene: 9. The CDR3, as DNA: TGTGCCACCAGTGACCTAGGACAGGGGCTTAACGGGGAGCTGTTTTTT. Encoded protein: CATSDLGQGLNGELFF.

V and J are TRBV6-2 or TRBV6-3 and TRBJ2-3; no definite D call. The germline CDR1 and CDR2 sequences are MNHEY and SVGEGT. This CDR3 has 14 amino acids. V dropped 0 bases and J dropped 4 bases, with 8 bases sitting between them. The CDR3 here is CASSYSRLSDTQYF. CDR3 nucleotides: TGTGCCAGCAGTTACTCCCGGCTCTCAGATACGCAGTATTTT.

The chain combines TRBV29-1 with TRBJ2-2, with a tentative D call TRBD1 (6 bases). CDR1 SQVTM and CDR2 ANQGSEA come from the germline V gene. This CDR3 contains 11 residues. The V end lost 6 bases, the J end lost 7 bases, and 9 bases lay between the germline ends. For the CDR3, the DNA is TGCAGCGTCCGGGACAACGGGGAGCTGTTTTTT. This codes for CSVRDNGELFF.

The rearrangement links TRBV20-1 to TRBJ2-7, with unresolved D. The CDR3 covers 14 residues. Germline lookup yields CDR1 DFQATT and CDR2 SNEGSKA (reference sequence). Trimming left V 0 bases short and J 0 bases short, with 9 bases between. CDR3: CSARDLIGSYEQYV. CDR3 sequence (DNA): TGCAGTGCTAGAGATCTAATTGGCTCCTACGAGCAGTACGTC.

This chain connects TRBV7-3 to TRBJ2-1; 8 nucleotides match TRBD2. Germline V gene lookup returns CDR1 SGHTA and CDR2 FQGTGA. This CDR3 region has 15 residues. V trimming: 5 bases; J trimming: 4 bases; junction bases outside the gene matches: 7. CDR3 protein: CASSPGGGGYNEQFF. CDR3 in DNA: TGTGCCAGCAGCCCGGGGGGGGGCGGTTACAATGAGCAGTTCTTC.

This clonotype was seen only a few times. V gene TRBV10-3 combines with J gene TRBJ1-2; 7 nucleotides match TRBD1. Germline CDR1 is ENHRY and CDR2 is SYGVKD. The CDR3 runs to 16 residues. V was pared by 5 bases and J by 0 bases, with 9 bases of the junction left unmatched. This CDR3 reads CAISHRGGNSNYGYTF. The CDR3 nucleotides are TGTGCCATCAGTCACAGGGGTGGCAACTCTAACTATGGCTACACCTTC.

This clonotype was recorded a few times. J is TRBJ2-5 and V is TRBV7-2; TRBD1 aligns across 11 bases. Per germline, CDR1 SGHTA and CDR2 FQGNSA. The V gene end was trimmed by 5 bases and the J gene end by 0 bases; junction bases not matched to a gene: 5. The CDR3 totals 16 residues. The CDR3 protein is CASSPWTGGYQETQYF. The CDR3 region has the DNA TGTGCCAGCAGCCCCTGGACAGGGGGCTACCAAGAGACCCAGTACTTC.

This clonotype was seen only a few times. The chain carries TRBV3-1 and TRBJ2-3, with TRBD2 matching 7 bases. Germline V gene data show CDR1 as LGHDT and CDR2 as YNNKEL (reference sequence). Trimming took 4 bases from V and 0 from J; bases not matched to a gene: 10. The CDR3 runs 17 residues. CDR3 residues: CASSPGTTSLSTDTQYF. The CDR3 DNA reads TGTGCCAGCAGCCCGGGGACTACATCCCTAAGCACAGATACGCAGTATTTT.

This chain uses TRBV29-1 with TRBJ2-1; no definite D call. With 3 bases removed from V and 10 bases from J, the gap between germline ends came to 13 bases. CDR3 length: 12 amino acids. Germline CDR1 SQVTM, CDR2 ANQGSEA. The CDR3 DNA reads as TGCAGCGTTGATTTATGGGGTATCGAGCAGTTCTTC. This codes for CSVDLWGIEQFF.

V gene TRBV20-1 combines with J gene TRBJ2-3; unclear D gene. Per the germline V gene, CDR1 is DFQATT and CDR2 is SNEGSKA (reference sequence). V shed 0 bases and J shed 1 base, with 11 bases lying between them. This CDR3 has 15 residues. CDR3 nucleotide sequence: TGCAGTGCTAGAGATCCGCACTCTGGCACAGATACGCAGTATTTT. Its translation: CSARDPHSGTDTQYF.

This clonotype came up a few times. The gene calls are TRBV6-2 or TRBV6-3 and TRBJ2-1, with TRBD1 matching over 7 bases. Per the germline V gene, CDR1 is MNHEY and CDR2 is SVGEGT. The CDR3 totals 15 residues. With 6 bases clipped from V and 2 bases from J, the junction kept 7 bases outside the gene matches. Here the CDR3 DNA reads TGTGCCAGCAGGGGTGGGGACAGAACCTACAATGAGCAGTTCTTC. It encodes CASRGGDRTYNEQFF.